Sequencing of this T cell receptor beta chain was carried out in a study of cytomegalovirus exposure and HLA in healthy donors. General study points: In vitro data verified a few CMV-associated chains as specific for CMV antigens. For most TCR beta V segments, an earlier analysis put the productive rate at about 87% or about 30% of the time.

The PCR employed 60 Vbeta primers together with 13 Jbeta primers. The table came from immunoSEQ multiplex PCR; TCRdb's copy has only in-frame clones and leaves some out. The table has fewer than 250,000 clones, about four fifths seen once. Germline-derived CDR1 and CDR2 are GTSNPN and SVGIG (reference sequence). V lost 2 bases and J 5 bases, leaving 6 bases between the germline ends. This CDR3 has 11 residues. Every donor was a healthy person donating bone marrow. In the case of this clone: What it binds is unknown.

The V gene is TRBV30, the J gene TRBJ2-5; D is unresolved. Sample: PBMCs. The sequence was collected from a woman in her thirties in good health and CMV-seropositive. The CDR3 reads CAWSLYETQYF. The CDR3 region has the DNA TGTGCCTGGAGTCTCTACGAGACCCAGTACTTC.